Listed below are T cell receptor beta chains from one sample, sequenced in a study of technical replicates of blood from several donors. Profiling relied on immunoSEQ multiplex PCR, and the TCRdb table lists in-frame clones only, not all of them. The repertoire holds over 75,000 clones, with around 97% as singletons. The sample consisted of T cells isolated from PBMCs. These receptors were taken from a human donor in good health. The CDR3 runs from the conserved cysteine through the conserved F or W. The order of the fields is CDR3 DNA, CDR3 protein, D gene, V gene, clone size, J gene. A D gene is named only where the DNA matches it firmly. Only some rows state a clone size, as once, few, many or a class for expanded clones.

TGTGCCAGCAGCTTAGATATAAGTAGATCGGGCACCGGGGAGCTGTTTTTT,CASSLDISRSGTGELFF,.,TRBV11-3,.,TRBJ2-2
TGCGCCAGCAGCTTACAGATGAACACTGAAGCTTTCTTT,CASSLQMNTEAFF,.,TRBV5-1,.,TRBJ1-1
TGTGCCAGCGGGCGGGAGGGCTACAATGAGCAGTTCTTC,CASGREGYNEQFF,TRBD2,TRBV2,.,TRBJ2-1
TGTGCCAGCAGCACGGACAGGGATCCCCGGACTGAAGCTTTCTTT,CASSTDRDPRTEAFF,TRBD1,TRBV6-5,.,TRBJ1-1
TGTGCCAGCGCGGGACTAGCGGAAACCTACAATGAGCAGTTCTTC,CASAGLAETYNEQFF,TRBD2,TRBV6-1,once,TRBJ2-1
TGTGCCGGTTCCGGTGTAAGCTCCTACAATGAGCAGTTCTTC,CAGSGVSSYNEQFF,.,TRBV30,.,TRBJ2-1
TGCGCCAGCAGCTTTTTACAGGGAACCAAAAACATTCAGTACTTC,CASSFLQGTKNIQYF,.,TRBV5-1,.,TRBJ2-4
TGTGCCAGCAGCGTTGACAGCTACGAGCAGTACTTC,CASSVDSYEQYF,.,TRBV9,.,TRBJ2-7
TGTGCCTGGGCGGATGTTAACTATGGCTACACCTTC,CAWADVNYGYTF,.,TRBV30,.,TRBJ1-2
TGTGCCAGCAGCGTAGAGCCTGGGGGCGGTTACAATGAGCAGTTCTTC,CASSVEPGGGYNEQFF,.,TRBV9,.,TRBJ2-1
TGTGCCAGCACCATCACAGGGACCTCCCAAGAGACCCAGTACTTC,CASTITGTSQETQYF,.,TRBV27,.,TRBJ2-5
TGTGCCAGCAGTTTGCTAGGGACAGGGGACTACGAGCAGTACTTC,CASSLLGTGDYEQYF,TRBD1,TRBV27,.,TRBJ2-7
TGTGCCAGCAGCCCCGACTACCTTAACTATGGCTACACCTTC,CASSPDYLNYGYTF,.,TRBV7-2,.,TRBJ1-2
TGTGCCAGCAGTGACCCGGGATCCTCCTACAATGAGCAGTTCTTC,CASSDPGSSYNEQFF,.,TRBV6-4,.,TRBJ2-1
TGTGCCAGCAGTGCGAGACAGGGGCCCCGGGACGAGCAGTACTTC,CASSARQGPRDEQYF,TRBD1,TRBV6-6,.,TRBJ2-7
TGTGCCAGCAGCTTGGAGGGGGTAACCGGGGAGCTGTTTTTT,CASSLEGVTGELFF,.,TRBV5-5,.,TRBJ2-2
TGTGCCAGCATAACAGGCACAGATACGCAGTATTTT,CASITGTDTQYF,.,TRBV28,.,TRBJ2-3
TGTGCCAGCAGTGAAGAAGGGACAGGGTACTACGAGCAGTACTTC,CASSEEGTGYYEQYF,TRBD1,TRBV2,.,TRBJ2-7
TGCGCCAGCAGCCCTACTAGCGGGGGGGAATCCTACGAGCAGTACTTC,CASSPTSGGESYEQYF,TRBD2,TRBV5-1,.,TRBJ2-7
TGCGCCAGCAGCGACTGGAGTGTCGGAGGATTCGAGCAGTACTTC,CASSDWSVGGFEQYF,.,TRBV4-1,.,TRBJ2-7
TGCAGCGTTGATACCCGGGACAGGGGATCGGAGCAGTACTTC,CSVDTRDRGSEQYF,TRBD1,TRBV29-1,.,TRBJ2-7
TGTGCCTGGAGTATCGGGGGTACCGGGGAGCTGTTTTTT,CAWSIGGTGELFF,.,TRBV30,.,TRBJ2-2
TGCAGCGTTGAATGGCTCCTTAACACTGAAGCTTTCTTT,CSVEWLLNTEAFF,.,TRBV29-1,.,TRBJ1-1
TGCGCCAGCAGCCTTTCAGGGGACAATGAGCAGTTCTTC,CASSLSGDNEQFF,.,TRBV4-3,.,TRBJ2-1
TGTGCCAGCAGTGAGACAGGATTAAACACTGAAGCTTTCTTT,CASSETGLNTEAFF,.,TRBV25-1,.,TRBJ1-1
TGTGCCAGTAGTATTATCGGGTATCCCGGGGAGCTGTTTTTT,CASSIIGYPGELFF,.,TRBV19,.,TRBJ2-2
TGCGCCAGCTTCGATACTTGGAGCTCCTACAATGAGCAGTTCTTC,CASFDTWSSYNEQFF,.,TRBV5-1,.,TRBJ2-1
TGTGCCAGCAGCTTCATCCCGGGAACTATGGCCGGGGAGCTGTTTTTT,CASSFIPGTMAGELFF,.,TRBV7-3,.,TRBJ2-2
TGTGCCAGCAGACCGGGAGCAGGCCAAGAGACCCAGTACTTC,CASRPGAGQETQYF,.,TRBV6-6,.,TRBJ2-5
TGTGCCAGCAGTCCAGAGACTAGTGAGCAGTTCTTC,CASSPETSEQFF,.,TRBV2,.,TRBJ2-1
TGTGCCGGCCAACAGGGGGCGTACAATGAGCAGTTCTTC,CAGQQGAYNEQFF,TRBD1,TRBV2,.,TRBJ2-1
TGTGCCAGCAGTTGGACAGGGGCTACCTACGAGCAGTACTTC,CASSWTGATYEQYF,TRBD1,TRBV2,.,TRBJ2-7
TGTGCCTGGAGTGGGGGCCATGAGCAGTTCTTC,CAWSGGHEQFF,.,TRBV30,.,TRBJ2-1
TGTGCCAGCAGCTTGGGGACTAGCGGGATCTATGAGCAGTTCTTC,CASSLGTSGIYEQFF,TRBD2,TRBV7-2,.,TRBJ2-1
TGTGCCAGCAGCTTCGCTAGTTTCTCCTACGAGCAGTACTTC,CASSFASFSYEQYF,.,TRBV7-2,.,TRBJ2-7
TGTGCCAGCAGTTACATTAAGGACTGGTCCTACGAGCAGTACTTC,CASSYIKDWSYEQYF,.,TRBV6-5,.,TRBJ2-7
TGTGCCAGCAGGCAAACAGGGGACTTTAAACTGTTTTTT,CASRQTGDFKLFF,TRBD1,TRBV25-1,.,TRBJ1-4
TGCGCCAGCAGCTTGGCCCAGCGTGGCGAGCAGTTCTTC,CASSLAQRGEQFF,.,TRBV5-1,.,TRBJ2-1
TGTGCCAGTTCGGATCCCTGGGGCCCCCACGAGCAGTACTTC,CASSDPWGPHEQYF,.,TRBV2,.,TRBJ2-7
TGTGCCAGCAGCGGCGGACAGCTGAACACTGAAGCTTTCTTT,CASSGGQLNTEAFF,.,TRBV7-9,.,TRBJ1-1
TGTGCCAGCAGCGGCTCCCCCCCCTTAGCGGGAGGGGGATTTGAGCAGTTCTTC,CASSGSPPLAGGGFEQFF,TRBD2,TRBV9,.,TRBJ2-1
TGTGCCAGTAGTATAGAGCGGGAGCTCTTCTACGAGCAGTACTTC,CASSIERELFYEQYF,TRBD2,TRBV19,.,TRBJ2-7
TGTGCCAGCAGTGAAAGGGGAGGAGAGCAGTACTTC,CASSERGGEQYF,.,TRBV6-1,.,TRBJ2-7
TGTGCCAGCAGGTGGGGACAGGGGGCGATCTACGAGCAGTACTTC,CASRWGQGAIYEQYF,TRBD1,TRBV27,.,TRBJ2-7
TGCGCCAGCAGCTTGGGAGGGGCAGGGGGCCAGGACTATGGCTACACCTTC,CASSLGGAGGQDYGYTF,TRBD1,TRBV5-1,.,TRBJ1-2
TGTGCCAGCTGCCGGACAGGGGTAGATACGCAGTATTTT,CASCRTGVDTQYF,TRBD1,TRBV9,.,TRBJ2-3
TGTGCCAGCAGCTTAGTAGCGGGAGGGCCCTACGAGCAGTACTTC,CASSLVAGGPYEQYF,TRBD2,TRBV7-2,.,TRBJ2-7
TGTGCCACCAGCAGAGAAAAGGACAGGGGTAATAGCAATCAGCCCCAGCATTTT,CATSREKDRGNSNQPQHF,TRBD1,TRBV15,.,TRBJ1-5
TGCAGCGTTGAAAGGACAGGGGGAGAGCAGTTCTTC,CSVERTGGEQFF,TRBD1,TRBV29-1,.,TRBJ2-1
TGTGCCATCACCCATGGGGGGGCGACGGGTGGCTACACCTTC,CAITHGGATGGYTF,.,TRBV10-3,.,TRBJ1-2
TGTGCCAGCAGCCGCTGGGGGGGGGAGGATATAGAAGGCTACACCTTC,CASSRWGGEDIEGYTF,.,TRBV4-2,.,TRBJ1-2